This TCR beta chain was profiled in a study of breast tumors, draining lymph nodes, adjacent tissues. Study-level points and caveats: Data only fit, rather than demonstrated, lymph node origin of most tumor T cells. Findings are consistent with lymph node origin and intratumoral expansion of most tumor T cells.

MiXCR was run by TCRdb on the multiplex PCR reads, yielding one entry per CDR3 protein. Of about 230,000 distinct CDR3 sequences in the sample, approximately 29% were seen once. This clonotype was seen many times. Antigen: not known. Samples came from axillary lymph nodes draining the breast cancer. CDR3 length: 14 residues. Looked up from germline, CDR1 is DFQATT and CDR2 is SNEGSKA (reference sequence). V lost 0 bases, J lost 7 bases, and 6 bases stayed unmatched. The gene calls are TRBV20-1 and TRBJ1-5; 7 bases map to TRBD1. The sample taken for sequencing was axillary lymph node tissue. This sequence originates from a female donor with breast cancer. Some clones in this sample may be carry-over from other donors' samples. CDR3 sequence reads: CSARDRTGQQPQHF. As DNA, the CDR3 is TGCAGTGCTAGAGACCGGACAGGTCAACAGCCCCAGCATTTT.